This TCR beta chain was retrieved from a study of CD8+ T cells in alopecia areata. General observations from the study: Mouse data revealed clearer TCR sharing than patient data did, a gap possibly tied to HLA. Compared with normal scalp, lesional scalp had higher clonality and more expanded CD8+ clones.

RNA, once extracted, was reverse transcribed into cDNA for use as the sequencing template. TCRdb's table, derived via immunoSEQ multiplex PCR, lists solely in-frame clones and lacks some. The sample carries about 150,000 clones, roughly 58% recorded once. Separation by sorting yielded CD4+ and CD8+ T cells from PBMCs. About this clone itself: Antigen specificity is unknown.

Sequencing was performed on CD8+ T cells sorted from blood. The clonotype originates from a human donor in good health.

CDR3 in amino acids: CASSLGQTEPRYGYTF. The CDR3 DNA reads as TGTGCCAGCAGCTTGGGGCAGACAGAGCCTCGTTATGGCTACACCTTC. The rearrangement uses TRBV7-8 and TRBJ1-2, with D perhaps TRBD1 (5 bases). There are 16 residues in the CDR3. V was trimmed by 3 bases and J by 5 bases, leaving 19 bases between them. The germline gives CDR1 SGHVS, CDR2 FQNEAQ. Together with reference TRBV7-8 and TRBJ1-2, the CDR3 gives the full variable domain: GAGVSQSPRYKVAKRGQDVALRCDPISGHVSLFWYQQALGQGPEFLTYFQNEAQLDKSGLPSDRFFAERPEGSVSTLKIQRTQQEDSAVYLCASSLGQTEPRYGYTFGSGTRLTVV.